These T cell receptor beta chains were read from a single sample in a study of early T cells in non-severe SARS-CoV-2 infection. TCRdb re-called the 5' RACE reads with MiXCR, one entry per CDR3 protein. The table has around 80,000 distinct CDR3 sequences, roughly 12% seen once. The sequencing input was whole blood. All receptors come from an adult who was a healthcare worker with PCR-confirmed SARS-CoV-2 infection or an uninfected control (not recorded which). CDR3s include the opening cysteine and the closing phenylalanine or tryptophan. D genes are given only for firm matches. The size field is filled for only some rows; it gives once, few, many or a size class.

clone_size: few; v_call: TRBV7-6; d_call: TRBD1; j_call: TRBJ1-3; cdr3_aa: CASSRYRGSGNTIYF; cdr3_nt: TGTGCCAGCAGCCGTTACAGGGGCTCTGGAAACACCATATATTTT
clone_size: .; v_call: TRBV28; d_call: TRBD2; j_call: TRBJ2-3; cdr3_aa: CASSLWTSGNTDTQYF; cdr3_nt: TGTGCCAGCAGTTTATGGACTAGCGGGAACACAGATACGCAGTATTTT
clone_size: few; v_call: TRBV7-2; d_call: .; j_call: TRBJ2-1; cdr3_aa: CASSYTTKTQWFF; cdr3_nt: TGTGCCAGCAGCTACACGACCAAGACCCAGTGGTTCTTC
clone_size: many; v_call: TRBV20-1; d_call: TRBD1; j_call: TRBJ1-4; cdr3_aa: CSARQGANEKLFF; cdr3_nt: TGCAGTGCTAGACAGGGGGCGAATGAAAAACTGTTTTTT
clone_size: many; v_call: TRBV24-1; d_call: TRBD2; j_call: TRBJ2-1; cdr3_aa: CATSDKVVLAGGEQFF; cdr3_nt: TGTGCCACCAGTGATAAAGTTGTACTAGCGGGGGGAGAGCAGTTCTTC
clone_size: many; v_call: TRBV20-1; d_call: .; j_call: TRBJ2-1; cdr3_aa: CSARDRLGNEQFF; cdr3_nt: TGCAGTGCTAGAGATAGACTAGGCAATGAGCAGTTCTTC
clone_size: many; v_call: TRBV29-1; d_call: .; j_call: TRBJ2-3; cdr3_aa: CSVWGRASDTQYF; cdr3_nt: TGCAGCGTTTGGGGCAGAGCTTCAGATACGCAGTATTTT
clone_size: few; v_call: TRBV12-3/TRBV12-4; d_call: .; j_call: TRBJ2-7; cdr3_aa: CASRSEIEQYF; cdr3_nt: TGTGCCAGCAGGTCGGAGATCGAGCAGTACTTC
clone_size: .; v_call: TRBV21-1; d_call: .; j_call: TRBJ1-2; cdr3_aa: CASSKGTGRPYGYTF; cdr3_nt: TGTGCCAGCAGCAAGGGAACAGGGCGGCCCTATGGCTACACCTTC
clone_size: .; v_call: TRBV7-8; d_call: .; j_call: TRBJ2-7; cdr3_aa: CASSRPRREQYF; cdr3_nt: TGTGCCAGCAGCCGGCCCAGACGGGAGCAGTACTTC
clone_size: many; v_call: TRBV20-1; d_call: .; j_call: TRBJ2-1; cdr3_aa: CSASPSTYNEQFF; cdr3_nt: TGCAGTGCTAGCCCTAGCACCTACAATGAGCAGTTCTTC
clone_size: .; v_call: TRBV19; d_call: TRBD2; j_call: TRBJ2-1; cdr3_aa: CASSMGLESGQFF; cdr3_nt: TGTGCCAGTAGTATGGGACTAGAAAGTGGGCAGTTCTTC
clone_size: many; v_call: TRBV19; d_call: TRBD2; j_call: TRBJ2-1; cdr3_aa: CASSKGGRAGNEQFF; cdr3_nt: TGTGCCAGTAGTAAGGGCGGGAGGGCCGGCAATGAGCAGTTCTTC
clone_size: few; v_call: TRBV30; d_call: .; j_call: TRBJ2-7; cdr3_aa: CAWSVRKDLRLYEQYF; cdr3_nt: TGTGCCTGGAGTGTACGCAAGGACCTCAGACTCTACGAGCAGTACTTC
clone_size: .; v_call: TRBV2; d_call: TRBD1; j_call: TRBJ2-3; cdr3_aa: CASGTGGNTQYF; cdr3_nt: TGTGCCAGCGGGACAGGGGGAAATACGCAGTATTTT
clone_size: few; v_call: TRBV15; d_call: .; j_call: TRBJ1-3; cdr3_aa: CATSLRASSGNTIYF; cdr3_nt: TGTGCCACCAGCTTGAGGGCGAGCTCTGGAAACACCATATATTTT
clone_size: many; v_call: TRBV5-5; d_call: .; j_call: TRBJ2-7; cdr3_aa: CASSPQGHEQYF; cdr3_nt: TGTGCCAGCAGCCCGCAAGGGCACGAGCAGTACTTC
clone_size: few; v_call: TRBV12-3/TRBV12-4; d_call: .; j_call: TRBJ2-5; cdr3_aa: CASSLYQETQYF; cdr3_nt: TGTGCCAGCAGTTTGTACCAAGAGACCCAGTACTTC
clone_size: .; v_call: TRBV18; d_call: TRBD1; j_call: TRBJ1-1; cdr3_aa: CASSPSGTGIDTEAFF; cdr3_nt: TGTGCCAGCTCACCTTCCGGGACAGGGATCGACACTGAAGCTTTCTTT
clone_size: many; v_call: TRBV12-3/TRBV12-4; d_call: TRBD2; j_call: TRBJ2-1; cdr3_aa: CASSFAGTSGREQFF; cdr3_nt: TGTGCCAGCAGTTTTGCCGGGACTAGCGGGAGAGAGCAGTTCTTC
clone_size: .; v_call: TRBV28; d_call: TRBD2; j_call: TRBJ2-3; cdr3_aa: CASVSGTSGTVGDTQYF; cdr3_nt: TGTGCCAGCGTGTCCGGGACTAGCGGGACAGTAGGAGATACGCAGTATTTT
clone_size: many; v_call: TRBV29-1; d_call: TRBD2; j_call: TRBJ2-7; cdr3_aa: CSVITGLAGDEQYF; cdr3_nt: TGCAGCGTTATTACGGGACTAGCGGGGGACGAGCAGTACTTC
clone_size: many; v_call: TRBV5-6; d_call: .; j_call: TRBJ2-7; cdr3_aa: CASSFTGKSSYEQYF; cdr3_nt: TGTGCCAGCAGCTTTACCGGGAAAAGCTCCTACGAGCAGTACTTC
clone_size: .; v_call: TRBV19; d_call: TRBD2; j_call: TRBJ2-1; cdr3_aa: CASSGLAGGTYNEQFF; cdr3_nt: TGTGCCAGTAGTGGACTAGCGGGAGGAACCTACAATGAGCAGTTCTTC
clone_size: few; v_call: TRBV29-1; d_call: .; j_call: TRBJ1-1; cdr3_aa: CSVEGDTATFTEAFF; cdr3_nt: TGCAGCGTTGAAGGGGACACCGCCACTTTCACTGAAGCTTTCTTT
clone_size: few; v_call: TRBV10-2; d_call: .; j_call: TRBJ2-5; cdr3_aa: CASSDHHGQETQYF; cdr3_nt: TGCGCCAGCAGTGACCACCACGGCCAAGAGACCCAGTACTTC
clone_size: few; v_call: TRBV6-6; d_call: .; j_call: TRBJ1-5; cdr3_aa: CASSSGAQQPQHF; cdr3_nt: TGTGCCAGCAGTTCAGGGGCCCAGCAGCCCCAGCATTTT
clone_size: few; v_call: TRBV5-8; d_call: TRBD1; j_call: TRBJ2-2; cdr3_aa: CASSLYGTGGYTGELFF; cdr3_nt: TGTGCCAGCAGCCTCTATGGGACAGGGGGGTACACCGGGGAGCTGTTTTTT
clone_size: .; v_call: TRBV4-1; d_call: TRBD1; j_call: TRBJ2-3; cdr3_aa: CASSQMGQGSDTQYF; cdr3_nt: TGCGCCAGCAGCCAAATGGGACAGGGTTCAGATACGCAGTATTTT
clone_size: .; v_call: TRBV29-1; d_call: .; j_call: TRBJ2-7; cdr3_aa: CSVGHGDEQYF; cdr3_nt: TGCAGCGTTGGGCACGGGGACGAGCAGTACTTC
clone_size: .; v_call: TRBV7-9; d_call: TRBD1; j_call: TRBJ2-1; cdr3_aa: CASSSTGEGGNEQFF; cdr3_nt: TGTGCCAGCAGCTCGACAGGGGAAGGGGGCAATGAGCAGTTCTTC
clone_size: many; v_call: TRBV19; d_call: .; j_call: TRBJ2-1; cdr3_aa: CASSNGYNEQFF; cdr3_nt: TGTGCCAGTAGTAATGGCTACAATGAGCAGTTCTTC
clone_size: .; v_call: TRBV4-1; d_call: .; j_call: TRBJ1-2; cdr3_aa: CASSQDTRGGYGYTF; cdr3_nt: TGCGCCAGCAGCCAAGATACCAGGGGCGGCTATGGCTACACCTTC
clone_size: .; v_call: TRBV20-1; d_call: .; j_call: TRBJ2-7; cdr3_aa: CSAPNQAGGSYEQYF; cdr3_nt: TGCAGTGCTCCCAATCAGGCCGGGGGATCCTACGAGCAGTACTTC
clone_size: few; v_call: TRBV29-1; d_call: .; j_call: TRBJ2-3; cdr3_aa: CSVEGWGRGTDTQYF; cdr3_nt: TGCAGCGTTGAGGGATGGGGCAGGGGCACAGATACGCAGTATTTT
clone_size: few; v_call: TRBV19; d_call: .; j_call: TRBJ2-7; cdr3_aa: CASRTGAGRYEQYF; cdr3_nt: TGTGCCAGTAGGACAGGAGCGGGTCGTTACGAGCAGTACTTC
clone_size: .; v_call: TRBV3-1; d_call: .; j_call: TRBJ2-3; cdr3_aa: CASSQLGTDTQYF; cdr3_nt: TGTGCCAGCAGCCAACTCGGTACAGATACGCAGTATTTT
clone_size: .; v_call: TRBV5-5; d_call: TRBD2; j_call: TRBJ2-1; cdr3_aa: CASSVSSGRYNEQFF; cdr3_nt: TGTGCCAGCAGCGTGTCTAGCGGGAGGTACAATGAGCAGTTCTTC
clone_size: few; v_call: TRBV29-1; d_call: .; j_call: TRBJ2-5; cdr3_aa: CSAAAPSRETQYF; cdr3_nt: TGCAGCGCTGCGGCCCCGAGCCGGGAGACCCAGTACTTC
clone_size: few; v_call: TRBV2; d_call: .; j_call: TRBJ2-5; cdr3_aa: CASSEYDEETQYF; cdr3_nt: TGTGCCAGCAGTGAATACGACGAAGAGACCCAGTACTTC
clone_size: .; v_call: TRBV4-2; d_call: TRBD2; j_call: TRBJ2-4; cdr3_aa: CASSQERRKAGAGKNIQYF; cdr3_nt: TGTGCCAGCAGCCAAGAACGAAGGAAGGCGGGAGCAGGGAAAAACATTCAGTACTTC
clone_size: many; v_call: TRBV27; d_call: .; j_call: TRBJ2-7; cdr3_aa: CASKGLGLREQYF; cdr3_nt: TGTGCCAGCAAAGGCCTCGGACTCCGCGAGCAGTACTTC
clone_size: few; v_call: TRBV10-3; d_call: TRBD1; j_call: TRBJ2-7; cdr3_aa: CAISVQGAIYEQYF; cdr3_nt: TGTGCCATCAGTGTACAGGGGGCTATCTACGAGCAGTACTTC
clone_size: few; v_call: TRBV29-1; d_call: .; j_call: TRBJ2-5; cdr3_aa: CSVESTLQETQYF; cdr3_nt: TGCAGCGTTGAAAGTACGCTCCAAGAGACCCAGTACTTC
clone_size: few; v_call: TRBV20-1; d_call: .; j_call: TRBJ2-1; cdr3_aa: CSEAGTVEYNEQFF; cdr3_nt: TGCAGTGAGGCGGGGACAGTCGAATACAATGAGCAGTTCTTC
clone_size: few; v_call: TRBV30; d_call: .; j_call: TRBJ1-5; cdr3_aa: CAWSSRRVKTNEDSNQPQHF; cdr3_nt: TGTGCCTGGAGTTCGAGGAGAGTGAAGACAAATGAGGATAGCAATCAGCCCCAGCATTTT
clone_size: many; v_call: TRBV5-1; d_call: .; j_call: TRBJ2-3; cdr3_aa: CASSLRGASTDTQYF; cdr3_nt: TGCGCCAGCAGCTTGAGGGGAGCTAGCACAGATACGCAGTATTTT
clone_size: many; v_call: TRBV29-1; d_call: TRBD1; j_call: TRBJ2-5; cdr3_aa: CSGRDRSTKETQYF; cdr3_nt: TGCAGCGGCCGGGACAGGAGTACCAAGGAGACCCAGTACTTC
clone_size: .; v_call: TRBV20-1; d_call: .; j_call: TRBJ1-2; cdr3_aa: CSARDRVGGYTF; cdr3_nt: TGCAGTGCTAGAGATCGGGTTGGAGGCTACACCTTC
clone_size: many; v_call: TRBV29-1; d_call: .; j_call: TRBJ2-1; cdr3_aa: CSVDDALSSYNEQFF; cdr3_nt: TGCAGCGTTGATGACGCCCTGAGCTCCTACAATGAGCAGTTCTTC
clone_size: few; v_call: TRBV6-5; d_call: .; j_call: TRBJ1-6; cdr3_aa: CASSYSREGSSPLHF; cdr3_nt: TGTGCCAGCAGTTACTCCCGGGAAGGGAGTTCACCCCTCCACTTT
clone_size: .; v_call: TRBV11-2; d_call: TRBD2; j_call: TRBJ2-1; cdr3_aa: CASSLGVAGGPAGYNEQFF; cdr3_nt: TGTGCCAGCAGCTTAGGTGTGGCGGGAGGGCCCGCTGGCTACAATGAGCAGTTCTTC